Following are 25 T cell receptor beta chains from one sample sequenced in a study of T cell repertoires in cytomegalovirus infection (dated by TCRdb to the late 2010s). According to the study, the label for this sample's treatment or condition signals: in vitro stimulation with specific CMV peptide epitopes to enrich CMV-specific T cells. Their cognate antigens are unknown. Sequencing instrument: Illumina HiSeq 1500. In TCRdb, the public reads were trimmed at Q25 with fastp and aligned with MiXCR, with productive beta chains retained. Each record represents a unique CDR3 protein, reported with the most common genes and DNA among its rows. This sample holds around 58,000 distinct CDR3 sequences; around 20% were observed only once. Over 65% of the sample belongs to the ten largest clones. This material consisted of CD8+ T cells from cultured PBMCs, taken from culture after CMV antigen stimulation. These receptor sequences come from a human donor in good health (CMV status not recorded). Some clones in this sample may be carry-over from other donors' samples.

CDR3 sequence (DNA): TGTGCCAGCAGCTTTTCGGGTGATTCCTACAATGAGCAGTTCTTC. Translated: CASSFSGDSYNEQFF. The chain carries TRBV7-9 and TRBJ2-1; D remains unclear. V was pared by 3 bases and J by 1 base, with 10 bases between. The length of the CDR3 is 15 residues. Germline V lookup: CDR1 SEHNR, CDR2 FQNEAQ (reference sequence).

V and J are TRBV6-5 and TRBJ1-2; 9 bases align to TRBD1. The CDR3 contains 15 residues. From germline, CDR1 is MNHEY and CDR2 SVGAGI. Germline trimming cut 2 bases from V and 4 bases from J; bases unmatched to any gene: 5. In DNA form, the CDR3 reads TGTGCCAGCAGTTACGGGACAGGGATCACCTATGGCTACACCTTC. Its protein is CASSYGTGITYGYTF.

The table lists this clonotype with a few counts. CDR3 loop: CASSRGQESEKLFF. CDR3 nucleotides: TGTGCCAGCAGTCGGGGTCAGGAGTCTGAAAAACTGTTTTTT. The chain combines TRBV28 with TRBJ1-4; D call uncertain. CDR1 and CDR2 from the germline V gene are MDHEN and SYDVKM. The CDR3 is 14 amino acids. The V gene lost 5 bases and the J gene lost 7 bases, with 14 bases spanning the gap.

The chain uses TRBV7-2 and TRBJ1-1; a possible D gene is TRBD1 (5 bases). Germline CDR1 is SGHTA and CDR2 is FQGNSA. V was clipped by 1 base and J by 0 bases, with 9 bases between them. The CDR3 totals 15 residues. For the CDR3, the DNA is TGTGCCAGCAGCTTAGACGACAGTGTGAACACTGAAGCTTTCTTT. As protein: CASSLDDSVNTEAFF.

This clonotype was seen a few times. This sequence joins TRBV12-3 or TRBV12-4 and TRBJ1-1; 9 nucleotides agree with TRBD1. The CDR3 loop spans 15 amino acids. Germline trimming cut 3 bases from V and 1 base from J; bases unmatched to any gene: 3. CDR3 DNA: TGTGCCAGCAGTTTTCGGGGACAGGGGAACACTGAAGCTTTCTTT. Protein sequence: CASSFRGQGNTEAFF.

The rearrangement joins TRBV7-3 to TRBJ2-3, with 8 bases lining up with TRBD2. CDR3 length equals 18 residues. Germline CDR1 reads SGHTA; CDR2 reads FQGTGA. Trimming took 1 base from V and 0 from J; bases not matched to a gene: 9. In DNA form, the CDR3 reads TGTGCCAGCAGCTTAAATCTCGGGGGGGCGCGTAGCACAGATACGCAGTATTTT. This sequence encodes CASSLNLGGARSTDTQYF.

This clonotype was found a few times. This chain uses TRBV7-6 with TRBJ1-5, with TRBD1 as a possible D gene (5 bases). The CDR3 runs to 15 residues. V dropped 5 bases and J dropped 2 bases, with 13 bases sitting between them. Per the germline V gene, CDR1 is SGHVS and CDR2 is FNYEAQ. The CDR3 loop reads CASSPGAGRNQPQHF. The CDR3 DNA follows: TGTGCCAGCAGCCCCGGGGCAGGCCGCAATCAGCCCCAGCATTTT.

V gene TRBV12-3 or TRBV12-4 combines with J gene TRBJ1-1, with 7 bases fitting TRBD1. This CDR3 contains 17 residues. Trimming cost V 0 bases and J 3 bases; bases outside gene matches: 10. CDR3 in amino acids: CASSLAGGPPRDTEAFF. CDR3 DNA: TGTGCCAGCAGTTTAGCAGGGGGCCCCCCCCGCGACACTGAAGCTTTCTTT.

This clonotype was seen a few times. The CDR3 loop reads CASSPQGAWSNQPQHF. Written as DNA, the CDR3 is TGTGCCAGCAGTCCTCAGGGGGCTTGGAGCAATCAGCCCCAGCATTTT. This chain uses TRBV12-3 or TRBV12-4 with TRBJ1-5; 8 bases align to TRBD1. Trimming removed 5 bases from V and 1 base from J; junction bases left unmatched: 7. The CDR3 has 16 amino acids.

There are a few counts of this clonotype. The chain recombines TRBV7-6 with TRBJ2-1; D uncertain. Germline values: CDR1 SGHVS, CDR2 FNYEAQ. The CDR3 runs 16 residues. Trimming took off 2 bases at V and 4 bases at J, with 15 bases between the two ends. In DNA, the CDR3 is TGTGCCAGCAGCTTATCAATTGAGAACTCGTACAATGAGCAGTTCTTC. Its protein is CASSLSIENSYNEQFF.

In this sample, this clonotype turned up a few times. The chain uses TRBV7-9 and TRBJ1-1; D call uncertain. Trimming pared 1 base from V and 6 bases from J, leaving 9 bases between. Germline-derived CDR1 and CDR2 are SEHNR and FQNEAQ (reference sequence). This CDR3 is built from 13 residues. CDR3 in amino acids: CASSLVGRPEAFF. The CDR3 DNA reads as TGTGCCAGCAGCTTAGTTGGCAGGCCTGAAGCTTTCTTT.

The V and J genes are TRBV6-6 and TRBJ1-2; a possible D gene is TRBD1 (5 bases). Germline-derived CDR1 and CDR2 are MNHNY and SVGAGI (reference sequence). The CDR3 has 14 residues. V lost 6 bases, J lost 8 bases, and 19 bases lay in between. CDR3 bases: TGTGCCAGCAGAACTACCCAGGGTTCCTACGGCTACACCTTC. Its protein is CASRTTQGSYGYTF.

Only a few counts were recorded for this clonotype. The genes are TRBV7-8 and TRBJ1-1, with D unresolved. Germline V gives CDR1 SGHVS, CDR2 FQNEAQ. Trimming left V 1 base short and J 6 bases short, with 6 bases between. The CDR3 is 12 amino acids. The CDR3 region has the DNA TGTGCCAGCAGCTTAGGGCAGCCTGAAGCTTTCTTT. Translation: CASSLGQPEAFF.

The chain recombines TRBV7-2 with TRBJ2-1, with 7 bases that match TRBD2. Germline CDR1 and CDR2: SGHTA and FQGNSA. Germline trimming cut 5 bases from V and 4 bases from J; bases unmatched to any gene: 8. The CDR3 loop spans 15 amino acids. The CDR3 loop reads CASSPGTTRYNEQFF. CDR3 sequence (DNA): TGTGCCAGCAGCCCCGGGACTACCAGATACAATGAGCAGTTCTTC.

A few counts support this clonotype. The chain combines TRBV7-3 with TRBJ2-5; possibly TRBD2 for D (6 bases). V gave up 4 bases and J gave up 0 bases, with 9 bases separating them. This CDR3 is 14 amino acids long. CDR1 and CDR2 from the germline V gene are SGHTA and FQGTGA. The CDR3 loop is CASSSWDYQETQYF. The CDR3 DNA sequence: TGTGCCAGCAGCTCCTGGGACTACCAAGAGACCCAGTACTTC. The full variable domain, its missing parts supplied by reference TRBV7-3 and TRBJ2-5, is GAGVSQTPSNKVTEKGKYVELRCDPISGHTALYWYRQSLGQGPEFLIYFQGTGAADDSGLPNDRFFAVRPEGSVSTLKIQRTERGDSAVYLCASSSWDYQETQYFGPGTRLLVL.

The chain recombines TRBV28 with TRBJ2-3; maybe TRBD2 (7 bases). V was cut by 3 bases and J by 4 bases, with 26 bases left in between. The CDR3 is 19 residues long. Germline V gene sequence: CDR1 MDHEN, CDR2 SYDVKM. The CDR3 DNA reads as TGTGCCAGCAGTTTCCTCGATTGGAAGGGGGGGGGCCAAGCAGATACGCAGTATTTT. Protein product: CASSFLDWKGGGQADTQYF.

This clonotype has only a few counts. This chain connects TRBV12-3 or TRBV12-4 to TRBJ2-7; 9 bases match TRBD1. V lost 4 bases and J lost 9; bases outside the gene matches: 10. The CDR3 extends over 14 amino acids. CDR3 nucleotides: TGTGCCAGCAGTTCCTGGCTGGGACAGGGAGCGCAGTACTTC. Its protein is CASSSWLGQGAQYF.

The V gene is TRBV27, the J gene TRBJ1-1; D ambiguous. Looked up from germline, CDR1 is MNHEY and CDR2 is SMNVEV (reference sequence). The CDR3 covers 14 residues. Trimming removed 0 bases from V and 6 bases from J, with 11 bases in between. The CDR3 is CASSLSIDGPEAFF. In DNA, the CDR3 is TGTGCCAGCAGTTTATCGATAGACGGGCCTGAAGCTTTCTTT.

A few counts support this clonotype. The J gene is TRBJ1-1, the V gene TRBV12-3 or TRBV12-4; 8 bases agree with TRBD1. The CDR3 covers 15 residues. After removal of 1 base from V and 1 base from J, the junction contained 2 bases not matched to a gene. CDR3: CASSLGTGRNTEAFF. In DNA form, the CDR3 reads TGTGCCAGCAGTTTAGGGACAGGGAGGAACACTGAAGCTTTCTTT.

This clonotype was counted many times. This chain joins TRBV7-9 and TRBJ1-2, with TRBD1 as a possible D gene (6 bases). V lost 1 base and J 3 bases, leaving 12 bases between the germline ends. This CDR3 spans 15 amino acids. Germline CDR1 is SEHNR and CDR2 is FQNEAQ (reference sequence). The CDR3 nucleotides read TGTGCCAGCAGCTTAGTACAGGGAGGGGACTATGGCTACACCTTC. As protein: CASSLVQGGDYGYTF.

This chain joins TRBV5-1 and TRBJ2-7; 7 bases map to TRBD1. The V gene end was trimmed by 0 bases and the J gene end by 2 bases; junction bases not matched to a gene: 5. CDR1 is SGHRS, CDR2 YFSETQ, per germline. The CDR3 has 15 amino acids. CDR3 loop: CASSLERDSTYEQYF. CDR3 nucleotide sequence: TGCGCCAGCAGCTTGGAACGGGACAGTACCTACGAGCAGTACTTC.

The chain couples TRBV7-6 to TRBJ2-1; no clear D gene. Per the germline V gene, CDR1 is SGHVS and CDR2 is FNYEAQ. V dropped 5 bases and J dropped 3 bases, with 23 bases sitting between them. This CDR3 spans 18 amino acids. For the CDR3, the DNA is TGTGCCAGCAGCCCCGGTTTAACAGAGACTGTCAACTACAATGAGCAGTTCTTC. Translated, it gives CASSPGLTETVNYNEQFF.

V and J are TRBV27 and TRBJ1-5; tentatively, D is TRBD1 (5 bases). This CDR3 contains 13 residues. V lost 3 bases and J lost 6, with 9 bases in between. Germline V CDR1 and CDR2: MNHEY, SMNVEV (reference sequence). CDR3 amino acids: CASSLGESQPQHF. In nucleotides, the CDR3 is TGTGCCAGCAGTTTGGGGGAAAGTCAGCCCCAGCATTTT.

The V and J genes are TRBV7-9 and TRBJ2-1; possibly TRBD2 for D (7 bases). The CDR3 spans 14 residues. V dropped 5 bases and J dropped 8 bases, with 16 bases sitting between them. Germline-derived CDR1 and CDR2 are SEHNR and FQNEAQ (reference sequence). The CDR3 loop reads CASSAPPGGHEQFF. The CDR3 nucleotides read TGTGCCAGCAGCGCACCCCCGGGGGGCCATGAGCAGTTCTTC.

V is TRBV7-9 and J is TRBJ2-5; 8 bases are shared with TRBD2. V lost 3 bases, J lost 5 bases, and 8 bases stayed unmatched. The germline gives CDR1 SEHNR, CDR2 FQNEAQ (reference sequence). CDR3 length: 15 amino acids. The CDR3 region is CASSFNSGVRETQYF. In nucleotides, the CDR3 is TGTGCCAGCAGCTTTAATAGCGGGGTACGTGAGACCCAGTACTTC.